This TCR beta chain originates from a study of blood T cell repertoires in COVID-19. As for the study in general: Some COVID-19 samples were acute and others convalescent; all came from the United States, Italy and Spain.

Assay used: immunoSEQ multiplex PCR; TCRdb lists only in-frame clones, some missing. Of roughly 400,000 clones listed, around 91% are singletons. Cohorts were based on clinical histories the participants reported. Resolution of symptoms, clearance, or two negative PCRs was present in recovered Cohort 3 donors. Looked up from germline, CDR1 is SEHNR and CDR2 is FQNEAQ (reference sequence). The CDR3 contains 12 residues. V was pared by 5 bases and J by 8 bases, with 2 bases of the junction left unmatched. The J gene is TRBJ1-2, the V gene TRBV7-9; the match to TRBD1 covers 10 bases. The material sequenced was PBMCs or T cells enriched from blood (not recorded which). The receptor was derived from a man younger than 35 who had recovered from COVID-19. As DNA, the CDR3 is TGTGCCAGCAGCCGGGACAGGGGAGGCTACACCTTC. The encoded protein is CASSRDRGGYTF.